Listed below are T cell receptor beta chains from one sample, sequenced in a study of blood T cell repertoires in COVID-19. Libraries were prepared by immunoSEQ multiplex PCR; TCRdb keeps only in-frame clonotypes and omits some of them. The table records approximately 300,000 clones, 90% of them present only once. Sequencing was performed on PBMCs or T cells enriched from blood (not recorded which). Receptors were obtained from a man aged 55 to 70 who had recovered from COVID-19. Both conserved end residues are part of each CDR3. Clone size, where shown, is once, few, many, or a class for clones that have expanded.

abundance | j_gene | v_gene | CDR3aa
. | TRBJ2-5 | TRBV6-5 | CASSYSEGQETQYF
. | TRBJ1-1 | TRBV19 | CASAGSGGYMNTEAFF
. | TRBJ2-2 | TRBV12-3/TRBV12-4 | CASSKQGAGELFF
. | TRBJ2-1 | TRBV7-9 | CASSFVGADEQFF
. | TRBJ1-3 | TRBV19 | CASRRPRSSGNTIYF
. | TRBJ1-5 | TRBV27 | CAARASDRAISPQHF
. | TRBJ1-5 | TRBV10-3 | CAISVGQGSNQPQHF
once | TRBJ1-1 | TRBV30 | CAWSRDSMNTEAFF
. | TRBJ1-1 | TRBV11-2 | CASSLGQGEAFF
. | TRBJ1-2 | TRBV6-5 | CAGGNRGAYGYTF
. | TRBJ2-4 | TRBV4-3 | CASSLTPTGEAKNIQYF
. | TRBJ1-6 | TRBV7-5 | CARSRRGSSYNSPLHF
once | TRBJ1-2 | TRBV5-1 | CASGAGQGTNYGYTF
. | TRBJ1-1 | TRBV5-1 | CASRGKTGGNTEAFF
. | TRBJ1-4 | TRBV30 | CAWKKKGAQSEKLFF
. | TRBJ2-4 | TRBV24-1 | CATSDGGTGRDIQYF
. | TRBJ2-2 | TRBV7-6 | CASSLTTQNTGELFF
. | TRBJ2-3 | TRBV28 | CASSLPLSTDTQYF
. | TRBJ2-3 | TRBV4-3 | CASSPQRDSTDTQYF
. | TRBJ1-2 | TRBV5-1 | CASSLGQASNYGYTF
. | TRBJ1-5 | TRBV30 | CAWSEREINQPQHF
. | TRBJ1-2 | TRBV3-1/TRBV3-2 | CASSQGAGGDGYTF
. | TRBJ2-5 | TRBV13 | CASSLGMDRWETQYF
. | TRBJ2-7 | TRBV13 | CASSPAGGAYEQYF
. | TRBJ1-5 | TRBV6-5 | CASSWGQGQPQHF
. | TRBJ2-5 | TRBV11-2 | CASSQGTSGGGAQYF
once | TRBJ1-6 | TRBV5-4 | CASTRQGHNSPLHF
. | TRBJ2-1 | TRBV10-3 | CAISESRDRGEQFF
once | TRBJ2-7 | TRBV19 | CASSIGHGSYEQYF
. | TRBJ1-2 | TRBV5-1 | CASSLERWDSRLNYGYTF
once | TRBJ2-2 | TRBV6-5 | CASSYTTSSTGELFF
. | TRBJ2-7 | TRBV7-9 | CASSLASVYEQYF
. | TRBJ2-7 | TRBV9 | CASSANSGTGGFEQYF
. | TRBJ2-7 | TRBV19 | CASSPGISYEQYF
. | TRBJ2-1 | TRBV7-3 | CASSDRRTSGGVYNEQFF
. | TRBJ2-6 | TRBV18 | CASSPGTGSGANVLTF
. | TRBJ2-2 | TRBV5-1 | CASRATETGELFF
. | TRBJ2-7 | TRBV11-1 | CASSLDTGPYEQYF
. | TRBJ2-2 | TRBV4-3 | CASSQPRAGLNTGELFF
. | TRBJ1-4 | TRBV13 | CASSFKQSFRNEKLFF
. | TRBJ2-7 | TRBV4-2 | CASSPNKHLEQYF
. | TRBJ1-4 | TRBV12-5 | CASGLVQGRVEKLFF
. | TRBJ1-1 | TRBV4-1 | CASSQDRRLLNTEAFF
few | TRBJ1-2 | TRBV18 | CASSQGQSYGYTF
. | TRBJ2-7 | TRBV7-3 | CASSLLKGSYEQYF
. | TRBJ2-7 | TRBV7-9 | CASSWDIIRSYEQYF
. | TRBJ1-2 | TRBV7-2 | CASSYAPGQGYGYTF
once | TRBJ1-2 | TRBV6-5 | CASTLSGVGYTF
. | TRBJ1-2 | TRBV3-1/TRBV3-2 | CASRTSRGWYGYTF
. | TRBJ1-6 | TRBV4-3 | CASSQGRSSYNSPLHF
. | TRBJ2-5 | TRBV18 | CASSREQETQYF
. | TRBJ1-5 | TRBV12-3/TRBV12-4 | CASRERMDQPQHF
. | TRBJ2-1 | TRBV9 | CASSVQAGGPRGEQFF
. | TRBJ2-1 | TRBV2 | CASSVQGTHEQFF